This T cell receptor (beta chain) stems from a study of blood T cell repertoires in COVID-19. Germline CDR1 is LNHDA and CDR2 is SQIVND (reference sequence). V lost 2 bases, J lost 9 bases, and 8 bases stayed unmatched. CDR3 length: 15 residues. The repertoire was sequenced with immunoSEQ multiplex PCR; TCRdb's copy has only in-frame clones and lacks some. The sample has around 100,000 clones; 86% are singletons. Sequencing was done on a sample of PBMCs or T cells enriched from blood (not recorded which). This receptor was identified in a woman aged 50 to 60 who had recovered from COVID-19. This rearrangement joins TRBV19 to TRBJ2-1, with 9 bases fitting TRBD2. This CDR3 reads CASSITGSGRSEQFF. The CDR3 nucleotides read TGTGCCAGTAGTATAACGGGTAGCGGGAGAAGTGAGCAGTTCTTC.